This TCR beta chain was sequenced for a study of blood T cell repertoires in COVID-19. Overall study: The origin of the acute and convalescent COVID-19 samples was the United States, Italy and Spain. In each case, the material was cDNA or gDNA derived from T cells, B-cell-depleted T cells, or PBMCs.

Per the original methods: Reference gene primer amplification gave estimated nucleated cell counts. Sequenced by immunoSEQ multiplex PCR; TCRdb stores in-frame clones only, minus some. That table supplies the V and J calls and clone size; D and trimming were determined from the DNA. The sample shows approximately 300,000 clones, around 82% of them seen only once. Seattle patient enrollment occurred during active infection, with longitudinal follow-up thereafter. V gave up 6 bases and J gave up 5 bases; unmatched junction bases: 10. The CDR3 spans 16 residues. The germline CDR1 and CDR2 sequences are SGHDN and FVKESK.

Sample: peripheral blood. The chain carries TRBV14 and TRBJ2-5, with 12 bases matching TRBD1. The source of this sequence is a person between 70 and 80 years old with COVID-19, enrolled during active disease. In DNA form, the CDR3 reads TGTGCCAGCAGACAAACCGGGACAGGGGGCTGGGAGACCCAGTACTTC. Encoded protein: CASRQTGTGGWETQYF.